One sample yielded the 2 T cell receptor beta chains listed below, sequenced in a study of blood T cell repertoires in COVID-19. The table came from immunoSEQ multiplex PCR; TCRdb's copy has only in-frame clones and leaves some out. The sample lists about 210,000 clones; roughly four fifths were seen once. The sample was peripheral blood. The source is a woman aged 40 to 49 with acute or convalescent COVID-19.

CDR3 in DNA: TGTGCCAGTAGTATAGGGGCTAGCGGGGGCCGATACAATGAGCAGTTCTTC. Protein sequence: CASSIGASGGRYNEQFF. V is TRBV19 and J is TRBJ2-1, with 10 positions matching TRBD2. In germline, CDR1 is LNHDA, CDR2 SQIVND (reference sequence). CDR3 size: 17 residues. The trim removed 1 base at V and 4 bases at J, leaving 7 bases unmatched.

This chain links TRBV27 with TRBJ2-1, with D uncertain. CDR1 MNHEY and CDR2 SMNVEV come from the germline V gene (reference sequence). V was cut by 6 bases and J by 3 bases, with 9 bases left in between. CDR3 length: 13 residues. The CDR3 DNA follows: TGTGCCAGCAGCCGTATCCGCTACAATGAGCAGTTCTTC. Residues: CASSRIRYNEQFF.